These 12 T cell receptor beta chains came from one sample sequenced in a study of cytomegalovirus exposure and HLA in healthy donors. The PCR ran on 60 Vbeta and 13 Jbeta primers. Method: immunoSEQ multiplex PCR; TCRdb's copy keeps in-frame clones and lacks some. This table holds roughly 140,000 clones, roughly four fifths found once. Material: PBMCs. The origin of the receptors is a man in his thirties or forties in good health and CMV-seropositive.

A few counts support this clone. The chain employs TRBV6-4 and TRBJ2-6; TRBD1 matches at 7 bases. Trimming cost V 6 bases and J 0 bases; bases outside gene matches: 5. The CDR3 extends over 16 amino acids. Per the germline V gene, CDR1 is MRHNA and CDR2 is SNTAGT. CDR3 loop: CASSATGSSGANVLTF. The CDR3 DNA follows: TGTGCCAGCAGCGCGACAGGGAGCTCTGGGGCCAACGTCCTGACTTTC.

This rearrangement joins TRBV4-1 to TRBJ2-1; 10 nucleotides agree with TRBD2. J lost 4 bases, V lost 0 bases, and 3 bases had no gene match. The CDR3 has 16 residues. The germline V gene has CDR1 MGHRA and CDR2 YSYEKL. The CDR3 here is CASSQDLLAGYNEQFF. CDR3 nucleotides: TGCGCCAGCAGCCAAGATTTACTAGCGGGATACAATGAGCAGTTCTTC.

The chain combines TRBV15 with TRBJ2-1; TRBD2 aligns across 10 bases. V lost 2 bases, J lost 4 bases, and 5 bases stayed unmatched. The CDR3 is 16 residues long. Germline values: CDR1 LNHNV, CDR2 YYDKDF (reference sequence). The CDR3 DNA follows: TGTGCCACCAGCAGAAAAGCGGGGGGGTCTTACAATGAGCAGTTCTTC. Translating gives CATSRKAGGSYNEQFF.

The chain employs TRBV5-8 and TRBJ2-5; D gene uncertain. Trimming removed 6 bases from V and 4 bases from J, with 16 bases in between. Germline loops: CDR1 SGHTS, CDR2 YDEGEE. This CDR3 has 14 amino acids. The chain's CDR3 is CASNAGLIGETQYF. Written as DNA, the CDR3 is TGTGCCAGCAATGCAGGATTGATCGGAGAGACCCAGTACTTC.

The V call is TRBV7-2, the J call TRBJ2-7, with 9 bases fitting TRBD2. The V and J ends lost 5 bases and 4 bases, in that order; junction bases with no gene match: 9. The CDR3 extends over 15 amino acids. Germline CDR1 reads SGHTA; CDR2 reads FQGNSA. The CDR3 coding sequence is TGTGCCAGCAGCCCCACCCTAGCGGGACGGTACGAGCAGTACTTC. It yields the protein CASSPTLAGRYEQYF.

This sequence joins TRBV19 and TRBJ2-5, with 9 positions matching TRBD1. Matching the DNA end better, TRBJ2-7 makes the J call doubtful. Germline V lookup: CDR1 LNHDA, CDR2 SQIVND (reference sequence). The CDR3 loop spans 17 amino acids. CDR3 amino acids: CASSPRSPGQGSYEQYF. The CDR3 nucleotides are TGTGCCAGTAGTCCGCGATCTCCGGGACAGGGCTCCTACGAGCAGTACTTC.

The chain carries TRBV6-5 and TRBJ1-1, with D maybe TRBD1 (6 bases). V lost 9 bases, J lost 1 base, and 12 bases lay in between. CDR1 MNHEY and CDR2 SVGAGI come from the germline V gene. The CDR3 is 13 residues long. The CDR3 is CASQGKGNTEAFF. The CDR3 DNA follows: TGTGCCAGTCAGGGGAAAGGGAACACTGAAGCTTTCTTT.

A remark on this clone: Other DNA sequences from this sample encode an identical CDR3 as well. V is TRBV7-8 and J is TRBJ1-4, with 8 bases fitting TRBD1. Germline V gene lookup returns CDR1 SGHVS and CDR2 FQNEAQ. V lost 1 base to trimming and J lost 2 bases; unmatched junction nucleotides: 6. The CDR3 contains 17 residues. CDR3 bases: TGTGCCAGCAGCTTAGGAGGCAGGGGGCCCACTAATGAAAAACTGTTTTTT. It is translated as CASSLGGRGPTNEKLFF.

This rearrangement joins TRBV30 to TRBJ1-3; TRBD1 might be the D (6 bases). CDR1 and CDR2 (germline): GTSNPN, SVGIG (reference sequence). The CDR3 loop spans 15 amino acids. Trimming pared 2 bases from V and 2 bases from J, leaving 13 bases between. The CDR3 DNA is TGTGCCTGGAGTCGACCTGGGACACCTGGAAACACCATATATTTT. It translates to CAWSRPGTPGNTIYF.

The V call is TRBV27, the J call TRBJ2-5; D might be TRBD1 (5 bases). The CDR3 runs 16 residues. Trimming shortened V by 5 bases and J by 1 base, and 17 bases separated the two germline ends. CDR1 and CDR2 from the germline V gene are MNHEY and SMNVEV (reference sequence). CDR3 DNA sequence: TGTGCCAGCAGTCCCTGGTCAGGGCGCCTCCAAGAGACCCAGTACTTC. Encoded protein: CASSPWSGRLQETQYF.

As to this clone: The junction shows a germline mismatch at one end, possibly a read error. The chain employs TRBV7-2 and TRBJ1-3, with D unresolved. Germline CDR1 SGHTA, CDR2 FQGNSA. The CDR3 is 15 residues long. The CDR3 sequence: CASSQDRGTGNAIYF. The CDR3 nucleotides read TGTGCCAGCAGCCAGGACCGGGGAACTGGAAACGCCATATATTTT.

The chain combines TRBV19 with TRBJ1-1; 9 positions match TRBD1. CDR3 length equals 14 residues. The junction had 1 base not matched to a gene; V was cut back by 4 bases and J by 1 base. Germline CDR1 is LNHDA and CDR2 is SQIVND (reference sequence). CDR3 protein: CASSKDRGNTEAFF. In DNA form, the CDR3 reads TGTGCCAGTAGTAAGGACAGGGGGAACACTGAAGCTTTCTTT.